This record looks at one TCR beta chain sequence and its context. Antigen specificity is unknown. The germline CDR1 and CDR2 sequences are SGHRS and YFSETQ. The CDR3 sequence is 19 residues long. The germline V and J ends were trimmed by 0 bases and 0 bases, with 19 bases remaining between them. The library targeted TCRbeta and was prepared with unique molecular identifiers. TCRdb called the PCR reads again in MiXCR, with one record for every CDR3 protein. The sample lists about 870,000 distinct CDR3 sequences; 16% were seen once. This sample is drawn from a study of T-cell reconstitution after alpha-beta-depleted transplantation in children. Whole-study results and caveats: The study reportedly traced alpha-beta T cells about two months after transplant to several hundred expanded graft clones.

The V and J genes are TRBV5-1 and TRBJ2-1, with D perhaps matching TRBD1 or TRBD2 (6 bases each). The receptor was isolated from a male patient under 18 who had a stem cell transplant for acute lymphoblastic leukemia, so the T cells may come from the graft donor. The specimen was PBMCs, mostly from graft donor cells, collected 360 days after TCRalphabeta/CD19-depleted stem cell transplant. The CDR3 sequence is CASSLGVVRGLTSYNEQFF. As DNA, the CDR3 is TGCGCCAGCAGCTTGGGAGTCGTTCGGGGGCTTACCTCCTACAATGAGCAGTTCTTC.